These T cell receptor beta chains were read from a single sample in a study of cytomegalovirus exposure and HLA in healthy donors. Only in-frame clones appear in the TCRdb table, and some are missing; sequencing was by immunoSEQ multiplex PCR. The data hold about 140,000 clones, with around 80% observed a single time. The sequenced sample was PBMCs. The receptors originated from a female donor in good health and CMV-seronegative. CDR3s include the opening cysteine and the closing phenylalanine or tryptophan. A D gene is named only where the DNA matches it firmly.

TRBD1 | TRBJ1-1 | TRBV29-1 | CSVEAYLRGLDTEAFF
TRBD1 | TRBJ2-3 | TRBV15 | CATSDEMAPGGVDTQYF
. | TRBJ2-1 | TRBV6-1 | CASRRDWSYNEQFF
. | TRBJ1-2 | TRBV29-1 | CSDEGPYGYTF
. | TRBJ1-1 | TRBV27 | CASSASGAEAFF
. | TRBJ1-2 | TRBV5-1 | CASSLEAGYNYGYTF
TRBD1 | TRBJ2-7 | TRBV28 | CASTPPWGQGSGEQYF
. | TRBJ1-5 | TRBV19 | CASSIVGSNQPQHF
TRBD1 | TRBJ1-5 | TRBV19 | CASSPGQINQPQHF
TRBD1 | TRBJ1-5 | TRBV25-1 | CASSPGQGSPQHF
TRBD1 | TRBJ2-1 | TRBV11-3 | CASSPQGYSYNEQFF
TRBD1 | TRBJ2-7 | TRBV29-1 | CSDRQGVVYEQYF
. | TRBJ2-3 | TRBV30 | CAWSVLGGDTQYF
TRBD1 | TRBJ1-4 | TRBV15 | CATSRDYEGQVLNEKLFF
TRBD1 | TRBJ1-2 | TRBV28 | CASSLTGVLRGYTF
. | TRBJ1-4 | TRBV6-1 | CASRQTANEKLFF
. | TRBJ2-2 | TRBV5-1 | CASSLAGGTNTGELFF